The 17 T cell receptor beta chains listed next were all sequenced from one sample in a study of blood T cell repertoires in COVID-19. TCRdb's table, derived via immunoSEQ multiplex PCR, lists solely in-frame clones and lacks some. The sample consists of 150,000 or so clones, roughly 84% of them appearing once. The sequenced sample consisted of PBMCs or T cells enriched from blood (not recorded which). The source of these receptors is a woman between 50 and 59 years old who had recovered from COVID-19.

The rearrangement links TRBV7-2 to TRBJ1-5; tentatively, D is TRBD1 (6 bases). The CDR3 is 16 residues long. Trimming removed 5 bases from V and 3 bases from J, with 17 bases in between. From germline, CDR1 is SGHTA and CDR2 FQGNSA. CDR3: CASSPLGGASNQPQHF. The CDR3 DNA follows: TGTGCCAGCAGCCCCTTAGGGGGGGCGTCCAATCAGCCCCAGCATTTT.

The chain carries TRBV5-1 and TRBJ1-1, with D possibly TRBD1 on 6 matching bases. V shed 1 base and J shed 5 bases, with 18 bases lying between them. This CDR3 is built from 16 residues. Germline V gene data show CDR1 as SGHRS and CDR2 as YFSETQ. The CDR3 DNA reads TGCGCCAGCAGCTTGCGGCCAGGGGCAGTGGGGACTGAAGCTTTCTTT. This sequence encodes CASSLRPGAVGTEAFF. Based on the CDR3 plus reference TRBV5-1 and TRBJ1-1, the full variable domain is KAGVTQTPRYLIKTRGQQVTLSCSPISGHRSVSWYQQTPGQGLQFLFEYFSETQRNKGNFPGRFSGRQFSNSRSEMNVSTLELGDSALYLCASSLRPGAVGTEAFFGQGTRLTVV.

The CDR3 DNA reads TGTGCCAGCAGACAACAGAGGACTCGCTCCTACGAGCAGTACTTC. This translates into CASRQQRTRSYEQYF. The chain combines TRBV6-5 with TRBJ2-7, with D maybe TRBD2 (5 bases). The germline V gene encodes CDR1 MNHEY and CDR2 SVGAGI. The length of the CDR3 is 15 residues. The ends were cut back, 6 bases at V and 0 bases at J, with 15 bases in the middle.

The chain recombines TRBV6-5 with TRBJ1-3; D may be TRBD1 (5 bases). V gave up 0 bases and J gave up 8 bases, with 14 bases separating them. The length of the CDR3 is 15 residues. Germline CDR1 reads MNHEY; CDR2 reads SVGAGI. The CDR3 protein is CASSYSGQGGDTIYF. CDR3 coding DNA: TGTGCCAGCAGTTACTCGGGGCAGGGAGGAGACACCATATATTTT.

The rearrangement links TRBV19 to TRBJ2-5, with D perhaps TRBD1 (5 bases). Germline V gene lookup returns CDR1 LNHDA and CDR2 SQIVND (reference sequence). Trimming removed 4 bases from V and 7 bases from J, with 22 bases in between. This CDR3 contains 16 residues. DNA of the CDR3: TGTGCCAGTAGTACAATGAGTGGGCAGAGAAGGGGGACCCAGTACTTC. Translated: CASSTMSGQRRGTQYF. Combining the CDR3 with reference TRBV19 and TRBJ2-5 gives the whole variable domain DGGITQSPKYLFRKEGQNVTLSCEQNLNHDAMYWYRQDPGQGLRLIYYSQIVNDFQKGDIAEGYSVSREKKESFPLTVTSAQKNPTAFYLCASSTMSGQRRGTQYFGPGTRLLVL.

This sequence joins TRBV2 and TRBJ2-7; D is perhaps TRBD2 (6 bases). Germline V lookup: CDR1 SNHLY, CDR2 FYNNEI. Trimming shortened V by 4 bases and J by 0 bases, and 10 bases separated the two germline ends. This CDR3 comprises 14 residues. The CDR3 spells CASSAGVSSYEQYF. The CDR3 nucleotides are TGTGCCAGCAGTGCGGGGGTTAGCTCCTACGAGCAGTACTTC.

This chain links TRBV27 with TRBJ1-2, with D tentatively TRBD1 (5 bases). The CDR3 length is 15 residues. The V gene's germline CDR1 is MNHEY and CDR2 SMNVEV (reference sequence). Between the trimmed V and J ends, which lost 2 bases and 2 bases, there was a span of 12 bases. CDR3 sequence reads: CASSLLAGSNYGYTF. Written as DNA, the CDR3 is TGTGCCAGCAGTTTACTGGCAGGGTCAAACTATGGCTACACCTTC.

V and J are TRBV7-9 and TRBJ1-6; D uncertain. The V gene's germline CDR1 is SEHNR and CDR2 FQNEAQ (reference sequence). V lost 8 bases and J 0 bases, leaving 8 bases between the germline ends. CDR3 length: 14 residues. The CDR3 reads CASEQSSYNSPLHF. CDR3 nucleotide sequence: TGTGCCAGCGAACAGAGCTCCTATAATTCACCCCTCCACTTT.

The CDR3 here is CASSVDLLAQAQLRHNEQFF. CDR3 coding DNA: TGTGCCAGCAGCGTAGACCTACTAGCGCAAGCCCAGCTAAGGCACAATGAGCAGTTCTTC. The V call is TRBV9, the J call TRBJ2-1; 7 positions agree with TRBD2. Trimming cost V 0 bases and J 5 bases; bases outside gene matches: 20. The length of the CDR3 is 20 residues. The germline CDR1 and CDR2 sequences are SGDLS and YYNGEE.

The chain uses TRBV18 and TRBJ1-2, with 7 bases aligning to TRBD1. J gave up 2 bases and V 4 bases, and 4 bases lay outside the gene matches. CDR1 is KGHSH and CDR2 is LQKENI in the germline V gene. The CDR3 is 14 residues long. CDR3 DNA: TGTGCCAGCTCACTACAGGGACAGAACTATGGCTACACCTTC. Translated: CASSLQGQNYGYTF.

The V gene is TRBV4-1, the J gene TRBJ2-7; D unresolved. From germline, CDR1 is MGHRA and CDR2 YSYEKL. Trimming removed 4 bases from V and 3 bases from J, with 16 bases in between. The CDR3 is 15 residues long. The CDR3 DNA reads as TGCGCCAGCAGCCTTCGCGGCCACGATAACTACGAGCAGTACTTC. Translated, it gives CASSLRGHDNYEQYF.

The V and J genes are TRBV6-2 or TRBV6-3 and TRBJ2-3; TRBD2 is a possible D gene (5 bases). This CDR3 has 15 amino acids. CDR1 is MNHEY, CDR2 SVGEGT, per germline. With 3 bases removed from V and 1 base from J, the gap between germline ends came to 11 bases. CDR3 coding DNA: TGTGCCAGCAGTTATCCGAGGGTGGGCACAGATACGCAGTATTTT. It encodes CASSYPRVGTDTQYF.

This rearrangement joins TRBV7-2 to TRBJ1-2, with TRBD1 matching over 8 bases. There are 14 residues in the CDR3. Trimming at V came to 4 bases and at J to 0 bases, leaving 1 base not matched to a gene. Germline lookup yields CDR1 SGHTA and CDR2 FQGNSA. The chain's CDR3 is CASSSTGANYGYTF. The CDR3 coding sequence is TGTGCCAGCAGCTCGACAGGGGCTAACTATGGCTACACCTTC. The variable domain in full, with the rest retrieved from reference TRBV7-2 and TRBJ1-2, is GAGVSQSPSNKVTEKGKDVELRCDPISGHTALYWYRQSLGQGLEFLIYFQGNSAPDKSGLPSDRFSAERTGGSVSTLTIQRTQQEDSAVYLCASSSTGANYGYTFGSGTRLTVV.

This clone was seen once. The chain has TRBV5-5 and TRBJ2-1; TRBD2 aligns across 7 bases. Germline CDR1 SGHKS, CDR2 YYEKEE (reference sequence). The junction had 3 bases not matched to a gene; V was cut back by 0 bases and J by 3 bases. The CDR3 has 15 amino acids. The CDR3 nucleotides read TGTGCCAGCAGCTTGGGAGTAGCGGGCTACAATGAGCAGTTCTTC. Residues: CASSLGVAGYNEQFF.

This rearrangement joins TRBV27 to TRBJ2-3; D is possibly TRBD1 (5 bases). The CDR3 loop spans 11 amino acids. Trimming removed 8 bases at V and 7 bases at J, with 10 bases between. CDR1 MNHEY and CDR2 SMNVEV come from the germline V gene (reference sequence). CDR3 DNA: TGTGCCAGCGGGTGGACAAATACGCAGTATTTT. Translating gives CASGWTNTQYF.

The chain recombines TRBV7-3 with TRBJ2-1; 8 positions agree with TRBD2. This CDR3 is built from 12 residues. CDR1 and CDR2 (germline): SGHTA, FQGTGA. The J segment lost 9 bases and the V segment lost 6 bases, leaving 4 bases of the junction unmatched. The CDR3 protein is CASSSAGVEQFF. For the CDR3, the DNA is TGTGCCAGCAGTTCAGCGGGAGTTGAGCAGTTCTTC.

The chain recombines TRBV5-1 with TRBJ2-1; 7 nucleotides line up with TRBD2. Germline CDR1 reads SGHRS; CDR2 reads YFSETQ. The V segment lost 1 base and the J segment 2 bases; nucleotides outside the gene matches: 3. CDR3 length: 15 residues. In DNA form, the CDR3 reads TGCGCCAGCAGCTTGCCTAGCGGAACCTACAATGAGCAGTTCTTC. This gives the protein CASSLPSGTYNEQFF.